These T cell receptor beta chains were read from a single sample in a study of early T cells in non-severe SARS-CoV-2 infection. One entry per CDR3 protein results from TCRdb running MiXCR on the 5' RACE reads. The data show 70,000 to 85,000 distinct CDR3 sequences, around 12% seen once. The material was whole blood, obtained at baseline. These TCRs come from an adult who was a healthcare worker with PCR-confirmed SARS-CoV-2 infection or an uninfected control (not recorded which). The donor label of this sample is uncertain. CDR3s include the opening cysteine and the closing phenylalanine or tryptophan. A D gene is named only where the DNA matches it firmly. Not every row has a clone size; where given, it reads once, few, many or a size class.

TRBJ2-7	13	TRBD1	TRBV10-2	-	TGCGCCAGCAGCGCGGGACAGGGGAGCGAGCAGTACTTC	CASSAGQGSEQYF
TRBJ2-1	15	TRBD2	TRBV12-3/TRBV12-4	-	TGTGCCAGCAGCGAGACTAGCGGGAGGGGTAATGAGCAGTTCTTC	CASSETSGRGNEQFF
TRBJ2-2	14	-	TRBV6-6	medium-sized	TGTGCCAGCAGTCCGGGGCCGAACACCGGGGAGCTGTTTTTT	CASSPGPNTGELFF
TRBJ2-6	16	TRBD1	TRBV6-5	few	TGTGCCAGCAGTTATTCGACAGGGGCTGGGGCCAACGTCCTGACTTTC	CASSYSTGAGANVLTF
TRBJ2-3	14	-	TRBV7-8	many	TGTGCCAGCAGCTTAGTCGGGGTAGCAGATACGCAGTATTTT	CASSLVGVADTQYF
TRBJ2-5	15	-	TRBV5-6	many	TGTGCCAGCAGCTGGGTGACGGGGGACCAAGAGACCCAGTACTTC	CASSWVTGDQETQYF
TRBJ1-2	15	-	TRBV3-1	few	TGTGCCAGCAGCCAAGATCTGGGACGTTTATATGGCTACACCTTC	CASSQDLGRLYGYTF
TRBJ2-2	15	-	TRBV7-3	many	TGTGCCAGCAGCTTAACGTGGACAGCCACCGGGGAGCTGTTTTTT	CASSLTWTATGELFF
TRBJ2-2	14	TRBD2	TRBV19	many	TGTGCCAGAGGACTAGCGCAGAACACCGGGGAGCTGTTTTTT	CARGLAQNTGELFF
TRBJ2-5	13	TRBD2	TRBV29-1	many	TGCAGCGTTTGTTGGCTAGCGGGCGAGACCCAGTACTTC	CSVCWLAGETQYF
TRBJ1-2	12	-	TRBV12-3/TRBV12-4	few	TGTGCCAGCAGTAAAGGGCCCTGGGGCTACACCTTC	CASSKGPWGYTF
TRBJ2-7	14	-	TRBV5-4	few	TGTGCCAGCAGCCGGGACTTCAGCTCCTACGAGCAGTACTTC	CASSRDFSSYEQYF
TRBJ2-7	14	TRBD1	TRBV15	-	TGTGCCACCAGCAACCGGGACAGCACCTACGAGCAGTACTTC	CATSNRDSTYEQYF
TRBJ2-7	14	TRBD1	TRBV7-2	-	TGTGCCAGCAGCTCGCCCCAGGGGGCCTACGAGCAGTACTTC	CASSSPQGAYEQYF
TRBJ2-5	16	TRBD2	TRBV9	-	TGTGCCAGCAGCGGGACTAGCGGGAGATCACTCGAGACCCAGTACTTC	CASSGTSGRSLETQYF
TRBJ2-7	13	-	TRBV7-8	-	TGTGCCAGCAGCTTAGCGTGGGGTTACGAGCAGTACTTC	CASSLAWGYEQYF
TRBJ2-1	14	-	TRBV7-2	many	TGTGCCAGCAGCTTGCTAGGGCCGAGGAATGAGCAGTTCTTC	CASSLLGPRNEQFF
TRBJ1-1	13	TRBD1	TRBV11-3	few	TGTGCCAGCAGTAGGGGGCCCAACACTGAAGCTTTCTTT	CASSRGPNTEAFF
TRBJ1-3	13	-	TRBV11-3	-	TGTGCCAGCAGGGACGGATCCGGGGACACCATATATTTT	CASRDGSGDTIYF
TRBJ2-3	15	-	TRBV10-3	few	TGTGCCACGACGTTTCTCGGCGGGGTGGGGGATACGCAGTATTTT	CATTFLGGVGDTQYF
TRBJ1-5	15	-	TRBV19	many	TGTGCCAGTAATCCGCTGGCATATAGCAATCAGCCCCAGCATTTT	CASNPLAYSNQPQHF
TRBJ2-3	16	-	TRBV4-2	few	TGTGCCAGCAGCCGAACGGGGGTTTATAGCACAGATACGCAGTATTTT	CASSRTGVYSTDTQYF
TRBJ2-2	16	-	TRBV4-2	few	TGTGCCAGCAGCCCTGATCAGCGCGCGGTGGGCGGGGAGCTGTTTTTT	CASSPDQRAVGGELFF
TRBJ1-5	15	-	TRBV7-8	many	TGTGCCAGCAGCCCTCAACCGGCCGGCAATCAGCCCCAGCATTTT	CASSPQPAGNQPQHF
TRBJ1-6	15	-	TRBV18	few	TGTGCCAGCTCGTACACGACAGTTAACAATTCACCCCTCCACTTT	CASSYTTVNNSPLHF
TRBJ1-1	14	-	TRBV9	many	TGTGCCAGCAGCGTTGGGGCGGACAACACTGAAGCTTTCTTT	CASSVGADNTEAFF
TRBJ2-1	16	TRBD2	TRBV7-2	many	TGTGCCAGCAGCTTAGACGAACTAGCGGGTTACAATGAGCAGTTCTTC	CASSLDELAGYNEQFF
TRBJ1-5	12	-	TRBV6-2/TRBV6-3	-	TGTGCCAGCAGGGATAGCAATCAGCCCCAGCATTTT	CASRDSNQPQHF
TRBJ1-3	13	-	TRBV20-1	-	TGCAGTGCTCCACAGGGACCTGGAAACACCATATATTTT	CSAPQGPGNTIYF
TRBJ1-2	13	-	TRBV29-1	-	TGCAGCGTGGGGAGGCGCGCCGACTATGGCTACACCTTC	CSVGRRADYGYTF
TRBJ2-2	17	-	TRBV6-2/TRBV6-3	many	TGTGCCAGCAGTTACTTTAAGGACAAGCCGAACACCGGGGAGCTGTTTTTT	CASSYFKDKPNTGELFF
TRBJ2-2	16	-	TRBV6-1	few	TGTGCCAGCAGTAAAGGGGCGGTATTGAACACCGGGGAGCTGTTTTTT	CASSKGAVLNTGELFF